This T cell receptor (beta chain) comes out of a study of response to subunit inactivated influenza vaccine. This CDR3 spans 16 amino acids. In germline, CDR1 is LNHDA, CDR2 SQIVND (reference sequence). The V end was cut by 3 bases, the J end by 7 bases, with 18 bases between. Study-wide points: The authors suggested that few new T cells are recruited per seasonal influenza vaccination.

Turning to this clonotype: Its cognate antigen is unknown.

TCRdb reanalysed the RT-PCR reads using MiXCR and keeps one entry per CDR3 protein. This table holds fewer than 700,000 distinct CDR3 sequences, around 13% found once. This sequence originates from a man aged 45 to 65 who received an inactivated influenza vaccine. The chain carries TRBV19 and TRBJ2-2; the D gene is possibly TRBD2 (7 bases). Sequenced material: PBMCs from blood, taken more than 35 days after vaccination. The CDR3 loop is CASSMFRGAFVGELFF. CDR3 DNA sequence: TGTGCCAGTAGTATGTTTCGGGGGGCCTTTGTCGGGGAGCTGTTTTTT.